The rows below give T cell receptor beta chains drawn from one sample of a study of shared clonotypes between healthy human individuals. Sequencing was performed with immunoSEQ multiplex PCR; in TCRdb, only in-frame clones are kept and a portion is missing. Of about 710,000 clones in the sample, 55% to 85% were seen once. The sequenced sample consisted of memory CD4+ T cells sorted from blood. The source is a woman aged 25 to 39 in good health. The CDR3 runs from the conserved cysteine through the conserved F or W. Each record gives: D gene, V gene, clone size, J gene, CDR3 DNA, CDR3 protein. A D gene is named only where the DNA matches it firmly. Clone size appears in some rows only: once, few, many, or a class for an expanded clone.

d_call: NA
v_call: TRBV6-1
clone_size: NA
j_call: TRBJ2-7
cdr3_nt: TGTGCCAGCAGTGAAGCCCACCGGGACTTTAGCTCCTACGAGCAGTACTTC
cdr3_aa: CASSEAHRDFSSYEQYF

d_call: NA
v_call: TRBV18
clone_size: NA
j_call: TRBJ2-7
cdr3_nt: TGTGCCAGCTCACCAGTTCAGGGAGACGTAGGAGAGCAGTACTTC
cdr3_aa: CASSPVQGDVGEQYF

d_call: TRBD2
v_call: TRBV7-7
clone_size: medium-sized
j_call: TRBJ2-3
cdr3_nt: TGTGCCAGCAGCTTAGAACTAGCGTCAGATACGCAGTATTTT
cdr3_aa: CASSLELASDTQYF

d_call: TRBD2
v_call: TRBV19
clone_size: NA
j_call: TRBJ2-7
cdr3_nt: TGTGCCAGTAGTATAGCAGGACTAGCGGTGAGCTACGAGCAGTACTTC
cdr3_aa: CASSIAGLAVSYEQYF

d_call: NA
v_call: TRBV6-5
clone_size: NA
j_call: TRBJ1-2
cdr3_nt: TGTGCCAGCAGTTACTCGGGGCCCTCTAACTATGGCTACACCTTC
cdr3_aa: CASSYSGPSNYGYTF

d_call: TRBD1
v_call: TRBV19
clone_size: NA
j_call: TRBJ2-5
cdr3_nt: TGTGCCAGTAGTCCCGAACAGGGGGCCTGGGAGACCCAGTACTTC
cdr3_aa: CASSPEQGAWETQYF

d_call: NA
v_call: TRBV28
clone_size: NA
j_call: TRBJ1-2
cdr3_nt: TGTGCCAGCAGTACGAGGAGGGAGGGAAACTATGGCTACACCTTC
cdr3_aa: CASSTRREGNYGYTF

d_call: NA
v_call: TRBV27
clone_size: many
j_call: TRBJ2-2
cdr3_nt: TGTGCCAGCAGTTTGCTTACTAGTTACACCGGGGAGCTGTTTTTT
cdr3_aa: CASSLLTSYTGELFF

d_call: TRBD1
v_call: TRBV19
clone_size: NA
j_call: TRBJ2-4
cdr3_nt: TGTGCCAGTAGTATTGGGACAGTAATAGCCAAAAACATTCAGTACTTC
cdr3_aa: CASSIGTVIAKNIQYF

d_call: TRBD1
v_call: TRBV18
clone_size: NA
j_call: TRBJ1-5
cdr3_nt: TGTGCCAGCTCACCCCGGGAGGGGGCTAATCAGCCCCAGCATTTT
cdr3_aa: CASSPREGANQPQHF

d_call: NA
v_call: TRBV5-1
clone_size: NA
j_call: TRBJ2-5
cdr3_nt: TGCGCCAGCAGCTTGGCCCGGGAGAAAGAGACCCAGTACTTC
cdr3_aa: CASSLAREKETQYF

d_call: NA
v_call: TRBV10-3
clone_size: NA
j_call: TRBJ1-5
cdr3_nt: TGTGCCACCACGGAAGTTTCGGATCAGCCCCAGCATTTT
cdr3_aa: CATTEVSDQPQHF

d_call: NA
v_call: TRBV27
clone_size: NA
j_call: TRBJ2-5
cdr3_nt: TGTGCCAGTTCAAAAGGGACCCAAGAGACCCAGTACTTC
cdr3_aa: CASSKGTQETQYF

d_call: TRBD2
v_call: TRBV15
clone_size: NA
j_call: TRBJ2-5
cdr3_nt: TGTGCCACCAGCAGTGCCCTGACTAGCGGGAGGTCGGAGACCCAGTACTTC
cdr3_aa: CATSSALTSGRSETQYF

d_call: NA
v_call: TRBV1
clone_size: NA
j_call: TRBJ1-5
cdr3_nt: TGCACCAGCACCGCAACGAGGGAGGGTAGTGGCTCGCGGAGCAATCAGCCCCAGCATTTT
cdr3_aa: CTSTATREGSGSRSNQPQHF

d_call: TRBD1
v_call: TRBV30
clone_size: few
j_call: TRBJ1-5
cdr3_nt: TGTGCCTGGAGGGGGGACAGTTCCAATCAGCCCCAGCATTTT
cdr3_aa: CAWRGDSSNQPQHF

d_call: TRBD1
v_call: TRBV19
clone_size: NA
j_call: TRBJ1-1
cdr3_nt: TGTGCCAGTAGTATGACAGGGGACACTGAAGCTTTCTTT
cdr3_aa: CASSMTGDTEAFF

d_call: TRBD1
v_call: TRBV27
clone_size: NA
j_call: TRBJ1-2
cdr3_nt: TGTGCCAGCAGTCCGAACAGGGGGAGGGCTAACTATGGCTACACCTTC
cdr3_aa: CASSPNRGRANYGYTF

d_call: NA
v_call: TRBV28
clone_size: NA
j_call: TRBJ2-1
cdr3_nt: TGTGCCAGCAGTTTATCACCCAGCAGGCTAACGACCTACAATGAGCAGTTCTTC
cdr3_aa: CASSLSPSRLTTYNEQFF

d_call: NA
v_call: TRBV19
clone_size: NA
j_call: TRBJ1-1
cdr3_nt: TGTGCCAGTAGCGACTCCCCCAGTCTGAACACTGAAGCTTTCTTT
cdr3_aa: CASSDSPSLNTEAFF

d_call: TRBD1
v_call: TRBV6-6
clone_size: NA
j_call: TRBJ1-1
cdr3_nt: TGTGCCAGCAGTTACCCTCGGGACAGGGGGCGAGGTGAAGCTTTCTTT
cdr3_aa: CASSYPRDRGRGEAFF

d_call: NA
v_call: TRBV7-8
clone_size: NA
j_call: TRBJ1-3
cdr3_nt: TGTGCCAGCAGCTTAGCCCCAGTGATCTCTGGAAACACCATATATTTT
cdr3_aa: CASSLAPVISGNTIYF

d_call: NA
v_call: TRBV19
clone_size: NA
j_call: TRBJ2-5
cdr3_nt: TGTGCCAGTAGTATTGTTGGACGGGGAATCCAAGAGACCCAGTACTTC
cdr3_aa: CASSIVGRGIQETQYF

d_call: NA
v_call: TRBV4-1
clone_size: NA
j_call: TRBJ2-7
cdr3_nt: TGCGCCAGCAGCCTAGCGACAGGATACGAGCAGTACTTC
cdr3_aa: CASSLATGYEQYF